Reported below is one T cell receptor (beta chain). This sample is drawn from a study of low-dose radiotherapy and immunotherapy resistance in tumors. Study-wide context: Cohort 1 got 0.5 Gy per fraction every 2 weeks, 6.5 Gy in total. Patients were treated with intravenous nivolumab at 240 mg every two weeks and were also dosed with ipilimumab at 1 mg/kg every six weeks. The study administered intravenous cyclophosphamide at 200 mg/m2 every two weeks, one day ahead of radiation and immunotherapy. Every day for four cycles from cycle 1 day 1, patients took 300 mg of oral aspirin.

First-strand cDNA used TRAV- and TRBV-specific primers, covering alpha and beta chains. TCR amplification used 15 to 20 PCR cycles, a constant-region primer and a V-primer adapter. TCRdb ran MiXCR on the reads and lists one entry per CDR3 protein. This sample has fewer than 20,000 distinct CDR3 sequences; about 74% occur once, and the top ten carry approximately 10%. The source is a human donor with advanced metastatic prostate, ovarian, gallbladder or colorectal cancer (not recorded which). This table probably holds off-target reads from a library built for another chain.

The CDR3 nucleotides read TGTGCCAGCAGCACGCCGACTAGCGGGGTACACGAGCAGTACTTC. It is translated as CASSTPTSGVHEQYF. The J gene is TRBJ2-7, the V gene TRBV13, with 11 bases matching TRBD2. Trimming removed 5 bases from V and 5 bases from J; junction bases left unmatched: 8. CDR3 length: 15 residues. Germline V gives CDR1 PRHDT, CDR2 FYEKMQ (reference sequence).